This TCR beta chain was recovered during a study of T cells in localized non-small cell lung cancer. Regarding the study as a whole: It was uninvolved adjacent lung that showed the highest T cell clonality, exceeding tumor.

This table comes from immunoSEQ multiplex PCR, and its TCRdb copy is limited to in-frame clones, with some not included. This sample carries about 40,000 clones, about 91% of them seen once, and the ten largest clones take roughly a tenth. Comment on this clone: Its antigen is still unknown.

The source of this sequence is a woman aged 40-69 years with stage II lung adenocarcinoma. The specimen comprised PBMCs, sampled before any cancer treatment.

CDR3 nucleotides: TGCGCCAGCAGCTTGGAGCGGAGAGGGAACACTGAAGCTTTCTTT. Translating it yields CASSLERRGNTEAFF. This rearrangement joins TRBV5-1 to TRBJ1-1, with no clear D. V lost 0 bases and J 1 base, leaving 10 bases between the germline ends. From germline, CDR1 is SGHRS and CDR2 YFSETQ. This CDR3 contains 15 residues. Looking up the rest from reference TRBV5-1 and TRBJ1-1 gives the full variable domain: KAGVTQTPRYLIKTRGQQVTLSCSPISGHRSVSWYQQTPGQGLQFLFEYFSETQRNKGNFPGRFSGRQFSNSRSEMNVSTLELGDSALYLCASSLERRGNTEAFFGQGTRLTVV.